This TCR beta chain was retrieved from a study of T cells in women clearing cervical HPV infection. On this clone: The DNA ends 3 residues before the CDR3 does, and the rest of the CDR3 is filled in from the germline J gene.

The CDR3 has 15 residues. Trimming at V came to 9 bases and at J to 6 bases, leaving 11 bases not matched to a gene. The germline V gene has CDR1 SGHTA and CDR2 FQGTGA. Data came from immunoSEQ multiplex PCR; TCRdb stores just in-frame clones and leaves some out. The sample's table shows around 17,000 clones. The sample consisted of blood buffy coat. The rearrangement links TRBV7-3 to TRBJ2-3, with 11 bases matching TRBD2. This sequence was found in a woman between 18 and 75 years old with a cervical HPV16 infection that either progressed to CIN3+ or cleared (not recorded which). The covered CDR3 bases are TGTGCCAGTGGAGATAGCGGGGGGGCCACGGATACG. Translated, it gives CASGDSGGATDT. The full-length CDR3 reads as CASGDSGGATDTQYF.